This TCR beta chain was observed in a study of blood T cell repertoires in COVID-19. Whole-study context: The study drew acute and convalescent COVID-19 samples from the United States, Italy and Spain. T cells, B-cell-depleted T cells, or PBMCs supplied cDNA or gDNA.

Original analysis: Quantification of nucleated cells was approximated via reference gene primer amplification. Sequenced by immunoSEQ multiplex PCR; TCRdb stores in-frame clones only, minus some. That table supplies the V and J calls and clone size; D and trimming were determined from the DNA. The sample shows 160,000 or so clones, approximately 90% of them seen only once. The CDR3 has 14 amino acids. V was clipped by 2 bases and J by 0 bases, with 8 bases between them. Per germline, CDR1 SGHNT and CDR2 YYREEE (reference sequence). The chain combines TRBV5-4 with TRBJ1-2; D is undetermined. The sequencing input was peripheral blood. This receptor was taken from a man between 18 and 29 years old with acute or convalescent COVID-19. The CDR3 DNA sequence: TGTGCCAGCAGCTTCGAGGGAACTAACTATGGCTACACCTTC. Amino acid sequence: CASSFEGTNYGYTF.